The source of this TCR beta chain is a study of blood T cell repertoires in COVID-19 (dated by TCRdb to between 2020 and 2021). A note on the overall study: Samples covering the acute and convalescent phases of COVID-19 were provided by collaborators in the United States, Italy and Spain. HLA class I and class II types, where available, came from metadata supplied by the sample provider rather than from assay-based typing. The material from the prospective study consisted of cDNA or gDNA derived from T cells, B-cell-depleted T cells, or PBMCs. Subjects who had been exposed to COVID-19, were actively infected with it, or had recovered from it provided the deeply sampled blood TCRbeta repertoires that made up the dataset. A de-identified subject ID, COVID-19 status, age in years and sex were almost always included in the sample metadata. The samples were drawn from the first 160 participants of the ongoing ImmuneRACE study and from about 1,200 subjects provided by 6 global collaborators. The repertoires were released in a freely available public database intended as a resource for research on the immune response to SARS-CoV-2.

TCRbeta CDR3 regions were amplified from genomic DNA using the immunoSEQ Assay, a bias-controlled multiplex PCR. As for the original processing: The number of nucleated cells in each sample was estimated from the amplification of reference gene primers within the assay. To quantify the absolute abundance of each unique TCRbeta CDR3 rearrangement, sequence reads were collapsed and filtered. For each sample, productive Simpson clonality was calculated by taking the square root of Simpson's diversity index across productive rearrangements. In TCRdb, the immuneACCESS table is reduced to in-frame sequences with V and J assigned. These tables do not hold every clone; where another copy was compared, an unresolved V gene accounts for under half, and the others remain unexplained. Clone size and V and J calls were adopted from that table, with D and trimming inferred from the DNA. This sample is represented by 200,000 to 250,000 clones; nearly 90% of them were singletons. 3% to 3.5% of the sample lies in the top ten.

The CDR3 spans 16 residues, from the cysteine through the phenylalanine. Only the CDR3 DNA stays, 48 bases, in frame from base 1. At the junction V is shortened by 0 bases and J by 2 bases; bases outside the gene matches: 4. The germline V gene (reference sequence) specifies WNHNN as CDR1 and SYGVQD as CDR2. Points on this clone: Its antigen has not been determined. Base qualities are not provided; no much larger clone lies one nucleotide away.

Summary of the overall study and its limitations: The amount of clinical and demographic metadata varied by source and participant and was provided uncurated.

The collaborating institutions used their own protocols to collect whole blood in K2EDTA tubes. For TCRbeta analysis, collaborator samples were shipped as frozen whole blood, as isolated PBMCs, or as DNA extracted from either sample type. Sequenced input: peripheral blood. The chain joins TRBV10-1 to TRBJ1-5; 7 central bases correspond to TRBD1. The TCR originated in a man aged 18 to 30 with active or convalescent COVID-19. The DNA sequence reads TGCGCCAGCAGTGAGTCGCGACAGGGCTGCAATCAGCCCCAGCATTTT. Its translation is CASSESRQGCNQPQHF.